This T cell receptor (beta chain) was retrieved from a study of cytomegalovirus exposure and HLA in healthy donors (dated by TCRdb to about 2017). At the level of the whole study: According to an earlier analysis of 550 to 700 of the donors, roughly 180 million T cells yielded roughly 100 million unique TCR beta sequences and around 300 Gb of sequence data. An earlier analysis of nearly 600 of the donors applied high-throughput TCR beta sequencing to assess whether each TCR beta V gene segment acted as functional or pseudogenic. About 280 gigabases of sequencing data and 70 million to 100 million unique TCR sequences made up an early release that covered several hundred HLA-typed donors. All discovery cohort repertoires had been generated on a single sequencing platform. The study was designed to test whether signatures of past pathogen exposure could be identified by cataloging public T cell receptors. A later analysis re-analyzed previously published TCR beta repertoires from roughly 630 donors and added high-resolution HLA genotyping to study TCR occurrence patterns. Of the roughly 390 genotyped donors, roughly 80% were placed in the genetic ancestry cluster associated with self-reported Caucasian donors. Donor age, sex, ethnicity and CMV serostatus were compiled alongside the repertoire data. The later analysis used no new phenotypic data to find candidate immune exposures, relying instead on TCR beta sequences and their occurrence across donors. A later genetic analysis used genome-wide SNP genotypes for about three fifths of the roughly 700 donors, treating that subset as a discovery cohort. Among around 400 genotyped donors of the cohort, an average of approximately 220,000 unique TCR beta nucleotide sequences was sequenced per donor, of which about 20% were non-productive. A handful of DR-DQ haplotypes were handled as single units for association and clustering because linkage in the cohort was strong. The T cell repertoires of about 700 subjects were profiled by immunosequencing and related to cytomegalovirus serostatus. Typing coverage varied by locus: roughly 629-630 donors for A, B, C, DRB1 and DQB1; 522 for DQA1; 606 for DPA1; about 450 for DPB1. The study combined high-throughput TCR immunosequencing, statistical association of individual TCRs with disease status, and machine learning to predict cytomegalovirus infection status. Along with the roughly 670-subject first cohort, a separate validation cohort of around 110 different subjects was used. HLA typing covered class I and class II loci at four-digit resolution. Study-wide findings and limitations: A later analysis found that HLA-associated TCR beta chains were more clonally expanded and had lower generation probabilities than equally common non-associated chains. In a later analysis, most CMV-associated TCR beta chains were found to appear HLA-restricted, with HLA associations seemingly driven largely by CMV exposure. For the cohort, immune exposure information was limited to CMV serostatus. HLA typing was unavailable for some donors at each locus, so association tests used only the typed subset. Because counts were too low, around 17 rarely observed V segments, including chromosome 9 orphons, were left out of the earlier analysis of 500 to 650 of the donors. Presence/absence analyses assumed roughly uniform sequencing depth across donors, an assumption that may not hold. An earlier analysis of approximately 500 of the donors showed that most TCR beta V segments appeared in productive rearrangements either about 90% or about 30% of the time, which broadly matched IMGT annotations. In vitro tests confirmed that three of the cytomegalovirus-associated TCR beta chains recognize cytomegalovirus antigens. A group of highly shared sequence variants was considered likely to be a technical artifact of the sequencing pipeline. In both the original and validation cohorts, the classifier was reported to diagnose cytomegalovirus status with high specificity and sensitivity. A later analysis associated some 17,000 TCR beta sequences with specific HLA alleles at a false discovery rate of 0.05. Several of the top co-occurrence clusters appeared to be linked to parvovirus B19, influenza, CMV and Epstein-Barr virus, according to a later analysis. Strong co-occurrence of HLA alleles, especially DR and DQ, made assigning TCR associations to individual alleles difficult. In a later analysis, TCR association rates were found to vary across HLA loci, with the most associated TCRs seen for DRB1 alleles and the fewest for HLA-C alleles. V-gene and J-gene trimming of TCR beta chains was associated with a missense DCLRE1C variant in a later genetic analysis, and the association was replicated in an independent cohort. A further reported finding was that TCR beta sequences accurately predicted the HLA-A and HLA-B alleles for most subjects in the first cohort. According to the authors, the approach could potentially be generalized to other disease states and immunological phenotypes. The cohort was sequenced for TCR beta chains only, and without alpha or paired-chain data the features that could be detected were limited. According to a later genetic analysis, donors in an Asian-associated ancestry cluster had fewer N-insertions in productive TCRs than the approximately 700-donor mean. The study gave a list of under 200 TCR beta chains associated with cytomegalovirus. Correlated functional status among segregating V segments might reflect linkage disequilibrium, but an unknown experimental factor could not be ruled out. Most TCR sequences were seen in very few donors, while some public TCRs were found in many individuals.

The cohort consisted of hundreds of healthy bone marrow donors. All cohort members were sampled while nominally healthy, although unrecorded immune exposures were likely present. The donor tested CMV seropositive, placing the donor among the roughly 300 seropositive members of the cohort. A peripheral blood sample was provided by each donor, and peripheral blood mononuclear cells were used for TCR beta sequencing. Genomic DNA was extracted from the blood cell samples with the Qiagen DNeasy Blood Extraction Kit. This clone was detected only once. The specificity of this receptor is unknown. No much larger clonotype is one base removed from it; base qualities were not supplied. Library prep was done by the immunoSEQ multiplex PCR assay. A mixture of 60 forward primers for TCR Vbeta segments and 13 reverse primers for TCR Jbeta segments was used in the multiplex PCR. Amplification of the CDR3 region of rearranged TCR beta genes was performed with a multiplex PCR assay on genomic DNA. The amplified TCR beta libraries were sequenced on the Illumina HiSeq System as 87-base-pair reads. The published analysis was carried out like this. A later analysis tallied 75 million to 85 million unique TCR beta chains across the approximately 670 repertoires, and approximately 12 million of those chains were shared by two or more donors. Raw reads were error-corrected and collapsed into unique sequences by a nearest-neighbor algorithm in which closely related sequences were merged to remove PCR and sequencing errors. V, D and J gene segments were assigned by aligning CDR3 sequences to IMGT reference sequences. For a sequence to be retained, at least a six-nucleotide match to both a V gene segment and a J gene segment was required. A rearrangement counted as productive if the CDR3 had no stop codons and remained in frame with V and J, and every other rearrangement counted as non-productive. CDR3 was defined by IMGT convention, running from the second conserved V-encoded cysteine to the conserved J-encoded phenylalanine. The earlier analysis of fewer than 700 of the donors excluded sequences that lacked an unambiguous match to a single V gene segment. An earlier analysis of fewer than 650 of the donors classified V segments as functional when productive rearrangements were above 56.7% and as segregating when the standard deviation between donors was above 5%. A statistical classification framework was built for diagnosing cytomegalovirus status from the catalog of TCR beta chain sequences. A later analysis assigned V and J genes by comparing TCR nucleotide sequences with IMGT/GENE-DB human TR gene sequences. The TCRdist pipeline was used in a later analysis to assign CDR3 sequences and most-parsimonious VDJ recombination scenarios. In a later analysis, every TCR beta chain was defined by the combination of its CDR3 amino acid sequence and its V-gene family, and reads without a unique V-gene family were dropped. A later analysis removed 550 to 700 highly shared, low-generation-probability nucleotide sequences to deal with suspected cross-contamination and a sequencing artifact. In a later analysis, a clonal expansion index for each public chain was calculated from normalized within-repertoire ranks of inferred template counts. A later analysis computed generation probabilities with a VDJ recombination model fitted to out-of-frame rearrangements, and checked the results against IGoR. In a later analysis, hypergeometric tests were used to score TCR-TCR, TCR-HLA and TCR-CMV co-occurrence, with a repertoire-size bias correction applied to TCR pairs. In a later analysis, false discovery rates were estimated by permuting HLA or CMV assignments 20 times. In a later analysis, co-occurring TCRs were grouped using DBSCAN, and TCRdist sequence similarity was added for clustering within HLA-allele-positive subsets. Repertoires with fewer than 30,000 or more than 120,000 public chains were left out of co-occurrence clustering, as were four to six repertoires with anomalous nucleotide sharing. Entries here come from immuneACCESS through TCRdb and include only in-frame sequences with V and J called. Some clones fail to appear in such tables; in the studies checked, an unresolved V gene covers under half of the shortfall, and the cause of the remainder is unknown. The V and J calls and clone size are taken from that table; D and trimming were inferred from the DNA. The sample data list under 200,000 clones, and over 80% of these were observed just once. Jointly, the top ten make up 6.3% of the sample.

This receptor was taken from a middle-aged man in good health and CMV-seropositive. Input material: PBMCs.

The nucleotide sequence reads as follows: TGTGCCAGCAGTTACCAGACAGGGCTAAATCAGCCCCAGCATTTT. Its translation is CASSYQTGLNQPQHF. Recombination joined TRBV6-6 with TRBJ1-5; the junction holds 7 bases that match TRBD1. V loses 2 bases at its end and J loses 4 bases; junction bases beyond the gene matches: 5. The CDR3, from cysteine to phenylalanine, totals 15 residues. The DNA shown is the 45-base CDR3, in frame from base 1. CDR1 and CDR2, per the germline V gene (reference sequence), are MNHNY and SVGAGI.